The 4 T cell receptor beta chains below all came from one sample that was sequenced in a study of blood T cell repertoires in COVID-19. TCRdb's copy holds only in-frame clones and misses some; the assay was immunoSEQ multiplex PCR. The repertoire holds tens of thousands of clones, with about four fifths as singletons. Sequencing used peripheral blood. The receptors here all came from a woman in her sixties or seventies with acute or convalescent COVID-19.

The chain joins TRBV30 to TRBJ1-2, with D tentatively TRBD1 (6 bases). This CDR3 region has 13 residues. Between the trimmed V and J ends, which lost 3 bases and 4 bases, there was a span of 12 bases. Germline CDR1 is GTSNPN and CDR2 is SVGIG (reference sequence). The CDR3 sequence is CAWRARGTYGYTF. In DNA, the CDR3 is TGTGCCTGGAGGGCAAGGGGGACCTATGGCTACACCTTC.

V gene TRBV24-1 combines with J gene TRBJ1-1; TRBD1 matches 8 bases. Unmatched junction bases numbered 3, after V lost 9 bases and J lost 4 bases. Germline CDR1 KGHDR, CDR2 SFDVKD. The CDR3 has 12 amino acids. CDR3 coding DNA: TGTGCCACCGAAGGACAGGGCACTGAAGCTTTCTTT. Translation gives CATEGQGTEAFF.

The chain couples TRBV19 to TRBJ1-5; perhaps TRBD1 as D (5 bases). The CDR3 sequence is 15 residues long. Germline V gene lookup returns CDR1 LNHDA and CDR2 SQIVND (reference sequence). Trimming pared 3 bases from V and 7 bases from J, leaving 16 bases between. CDR3 DNA sequence: TGTGCCAGTAGTATCGGGGGTACTATAGGACAGCCCCAGCATTTT. Amino acid sequence: CASSIGGTIGQPQHF.

The rearrangement joins TRBV2 to TRBJ1-1, with 10 bases that match TRBD1. The V segment lost 5 bases and the J segment 10 bases; nucleotides outside the gene matches: 7. Germline V lookup: CDR1 SNHLY, CDR2 FYNNEI. The CDR3 totals 13 residues. The CDR3 loop is CASSTRQGARAFF. The CDR3 nucleotides read TGTGCCAGCAGTACAAGACAGGGGGCGCGAGCTTTCTTT.